This record concerns one T cell receptor beta chain sequence. No antigen is known for it. The entry originates in a study of identical twins. Findings and limits, study-wide: Low generation probability was overrepresented in out-of-frame alpha sequences shared by twins.

TCRdb itself ran the 5' RACE reads through MiXCR, one entry per CDR3 protein. The sample includes nearly 900,000 distinct CDR3 sequences, 9% to 15% of them seen just once. This CDR3 has 14 residues. The germline CDR1 and CDR2 sequences are KGHSH and LQKENI. V was clipped by 5 bases and J by 3 bases, with 14 bases between them. In addition, the sample was reused for a study of yellow fever vaccine responses in identical twins.

This chain joins TRBV18 and TRBJ2-7; D is perhaps TRBD2 (5 bases). Sequenced: PBMCs. The clonotype was recovered from a woman aged 18-35 years in good health. CDR3 region: CASSEGSSFYEQYV. The CDR3 DNA reads as TGTGCCAGCTCAGAAGGGAGTAGTTTCTACGAGCAGTACGTC.